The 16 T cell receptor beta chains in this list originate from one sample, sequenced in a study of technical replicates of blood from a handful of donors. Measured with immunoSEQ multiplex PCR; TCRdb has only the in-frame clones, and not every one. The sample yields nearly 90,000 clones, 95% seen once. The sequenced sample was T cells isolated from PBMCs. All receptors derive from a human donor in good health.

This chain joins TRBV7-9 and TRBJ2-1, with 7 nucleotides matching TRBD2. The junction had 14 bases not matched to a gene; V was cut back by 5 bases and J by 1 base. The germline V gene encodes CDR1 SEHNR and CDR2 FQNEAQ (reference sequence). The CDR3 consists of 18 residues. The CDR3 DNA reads TGTGCCAGCAGCCCCCCGGTTGGGGGAGGGCCATCCTACAATGAGCAGTTCTTC. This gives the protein CASSPPVGGGPSYNEQFF.

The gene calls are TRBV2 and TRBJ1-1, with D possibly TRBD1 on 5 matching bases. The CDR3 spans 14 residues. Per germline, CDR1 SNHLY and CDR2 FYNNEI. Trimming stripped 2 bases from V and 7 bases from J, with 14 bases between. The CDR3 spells CASSELGQGGEAFF. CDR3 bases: TGTGCCAGCAGTGAACTGGGTCAGGGTGGTGAAGCTTTCTTT.

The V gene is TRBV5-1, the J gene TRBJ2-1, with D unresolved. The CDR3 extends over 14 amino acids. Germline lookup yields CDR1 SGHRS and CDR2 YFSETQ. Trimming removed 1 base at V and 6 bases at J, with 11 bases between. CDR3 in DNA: TGCGCCAGCAGCTTGTCTCCAGGCAGCAATGAGCAGTTCTTC. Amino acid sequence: CASSLSPGSNEQFF.

DNA of the CDR3: TGTGCCAGGGAGCGAGGAAATGAGCAGTTCTTC. Translated, it gives CARERGNEQFF. The J gene is TRBJ2-1, the V gene TRBV2; D is ambiguous. CDR1 is SNHLY and CDR2 is FYNNEI in the germline V gene. This CDR3 comprises 11 residues. V lost 9 bases, J lost 7 bases, and 10 bases lay in between.

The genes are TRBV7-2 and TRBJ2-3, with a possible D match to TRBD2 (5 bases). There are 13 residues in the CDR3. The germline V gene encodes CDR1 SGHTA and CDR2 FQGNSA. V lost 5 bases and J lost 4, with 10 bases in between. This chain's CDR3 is CASSPAGADTQYF. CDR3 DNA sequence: TGTGCCAGCAGCCCGGCCGGGGCAGATACGCAGTATTTT.

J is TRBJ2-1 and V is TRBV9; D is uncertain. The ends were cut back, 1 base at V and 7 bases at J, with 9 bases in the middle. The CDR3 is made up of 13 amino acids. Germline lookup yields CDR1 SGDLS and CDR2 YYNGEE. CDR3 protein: CASSVFVSNEQFF. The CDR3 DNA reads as TGTGCCAGCAGCGTATTTGTCAGTAATGAGCAGTTCTTC. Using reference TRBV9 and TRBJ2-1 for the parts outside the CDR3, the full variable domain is DSGVTQTPKHLITATGQRVTLRCSPRSGDLSVYWYQQSLDQGLQFLIQYYNGEERAKGNILERFSAQQFPDLHSELNLSSLELGDSALYFCASSVFVSNEQFFGPGTRLTVL.

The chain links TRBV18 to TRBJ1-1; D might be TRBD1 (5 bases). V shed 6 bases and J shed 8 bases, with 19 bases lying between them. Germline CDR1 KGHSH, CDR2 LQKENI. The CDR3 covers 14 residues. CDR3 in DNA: TGTGCCAGCTCCCCCCGGGCAGGGAGGGTGGAAGCTTTCTTT. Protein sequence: CASSPRAGRVEAFF.

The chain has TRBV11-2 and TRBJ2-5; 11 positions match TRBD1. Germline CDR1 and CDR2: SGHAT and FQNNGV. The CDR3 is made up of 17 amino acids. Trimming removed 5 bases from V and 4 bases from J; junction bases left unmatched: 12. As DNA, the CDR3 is TGTGCCAGCAGCCTCAATCCGGGACAGGGGGTACGAGAGACCCAGTACTTC. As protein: CASSLNPGQGVRETQYF.

In nucleotides, the CDR3 is TGCGCCAGCAGCCTACGGGAACAGCGCCCTGAAGCTTTCTTT. This codes for CASSLREQRPEAFF. The chain combines TRBV4-1 with TRBJ1-1, with D unresolved. V was cut by 4 bases and J by 6 bases, with 15 bases left in between. The CDR3 is made up of 14 amino acids. Germline CDR1 MGHRA, CDR2 YSYEKL.

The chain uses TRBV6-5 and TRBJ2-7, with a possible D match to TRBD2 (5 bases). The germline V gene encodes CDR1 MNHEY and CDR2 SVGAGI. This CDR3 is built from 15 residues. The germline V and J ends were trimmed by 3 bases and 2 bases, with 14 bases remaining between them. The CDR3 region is CASSYFTSGTYEQYF. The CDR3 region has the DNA TGTGCCAGCAGTTATTTTACCAGCGGTACCTACGAGCAGTACTTC.

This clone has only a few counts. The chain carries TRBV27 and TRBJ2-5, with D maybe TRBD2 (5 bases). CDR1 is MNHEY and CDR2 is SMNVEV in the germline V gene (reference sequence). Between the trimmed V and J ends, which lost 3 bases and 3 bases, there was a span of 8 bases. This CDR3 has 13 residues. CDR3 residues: CASSFEREETQYF. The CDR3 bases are TGTGCCAGCAGTTTTGAGAGGGAAGAGACCCAGTACTTC.

CDR3: CASSLEGRSPDTQYF. CDR3 in DNA: TGCGCCAGCAGCTTGGAAGGGAGAAGCCCAGATACGCAGTATTTT. The chain employs TRBV5-1 and TRBJ2-3; tentatively, D is TRBD2 (5 bases). Germline CDR1 SGHRS, CDR2 YFSETQ. V lost 0 bases to trimming and J lost 4 bases, with 12 bases between them. The CDR3 has 15 residues.

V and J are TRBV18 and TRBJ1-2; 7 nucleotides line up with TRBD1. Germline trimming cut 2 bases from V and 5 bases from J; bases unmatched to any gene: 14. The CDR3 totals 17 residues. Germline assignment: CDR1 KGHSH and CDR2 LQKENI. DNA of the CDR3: TGTGCCAGCTCACCAGGTCAAAATAGACAGGGAAATTATGGCTACACCTTC. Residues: CASSPGQNRQGNYGYTF.

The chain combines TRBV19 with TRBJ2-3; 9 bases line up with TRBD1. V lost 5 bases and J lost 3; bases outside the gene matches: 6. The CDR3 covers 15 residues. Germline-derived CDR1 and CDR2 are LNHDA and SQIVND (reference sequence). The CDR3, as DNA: TGTGCCAGTAGTCCTTACAGGGGGCTTACAGATACGCAGTATTTT. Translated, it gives CASSPYRGLTDTQYF.

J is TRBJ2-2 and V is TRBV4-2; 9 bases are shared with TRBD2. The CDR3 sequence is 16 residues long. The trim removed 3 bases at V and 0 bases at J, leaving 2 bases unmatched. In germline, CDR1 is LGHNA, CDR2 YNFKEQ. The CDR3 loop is CASSHIAGANTGELFF. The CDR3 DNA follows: TGTGCCAGCAGCCATATAGCGGGAGCGAACACCGGGGAGCTGTTTTTT.

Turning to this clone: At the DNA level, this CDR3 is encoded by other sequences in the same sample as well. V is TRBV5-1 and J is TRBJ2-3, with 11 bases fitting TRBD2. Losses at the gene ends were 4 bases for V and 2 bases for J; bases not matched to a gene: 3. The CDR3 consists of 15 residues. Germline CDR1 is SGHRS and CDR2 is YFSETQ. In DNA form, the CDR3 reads TGCGCCAGCAGCCTAGCGGGAGGATCCACAGATACGCAGTATTTT. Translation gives CASSLAGGSTDTQYF.